These 31 T cell receptor beta chains originate from one sample sequenced in a study of blood T cells in healthy people across ages. Then a second PCR, running about 6 to 12 cycles, was carried out with a sample-barcoded 5' primer and a J-beta primer mix. MiXCR, run by TCRdb on the 5' RACE reads, gives a single entry per CDR3 protein. Of roughly 830,000 distinct CDR3 sequences in the sample, 62% are singletons; the top ten hold around a quarter. The sequenced sample consisted of blood. Every receptor here comes from a man in his thirties or forties in good health.

The chain has TRBV7-2 and TRBJ2-5; 7 bases line up with TRBD2. With 2 bases clipped from V and 0 bases from J, the junction kept 3 bases outside the gene matches. Germline CDR1 and CDR2: SGHTA and FQGNSA. The CDR3 is made up of 15 amino acids. For the CDR3, the DNA is TGTGCCAGCAGCTTAAGCGGGGCCAACCAAGAGACCCAGTACTTC. This gives the protein CASSLSGANQETQYF.

The V and J genes are TRBV18 and TRBJ2-7; the match to TRBD2 covers 11 bases. The V gene's germline CDR1 is KGHSH and CDR2 LQKENI. V lost 6 bases, J lost 5 bases, and 9 bases stayed unmatched. The CDR3 covers 15 residues. The CDR3 region has the DNA TGTGCCAGCTCTCAAGGGACTAGCGGATTTGACGAGCAGTACTTC. Translation: CASSQGTSGFDEQYF. Using reference TRBV18 and TRBJ2-7 for the parts outside the CDR3, the full variable domain is NAGVMQNPRHLVRRRGQEARLRCSPMKGHSHVYWYRQLPEEGLKFMVYLQKENIIDESGMPKERFSAEFPKEGPSILRIQQVVRGDSAAYFCASSQGTSGFDEQYFGPGTRLTVT.

This sequence joins TRBV7-8 and TRBJ2-3; 13 bases map to TRBD2. Germline V gene lookup returns CDR1 SGHVS and CDR2 FQNEAQ. The CDR3 has 17 amino acids. V shed 5 bases and J 1 base; nucleotides not matched to a gene: 6. The CDR3 coding sequence is TGTGCCAGCAGCGTCTCCGGGACTAGCGGGGGCACAGATACGCAGTATTTT. Protein: CASSVSGTSGGTDTQYF.

This clonotype has a handful of counts. The chain couples TRBV27 to TRBJ2-3; D is unclear. This CDR3 region has 13 residues. The germline V and J ends were trimmed by 1 base and 2 bases, with 4 bases remaining between them. The germline V gene encodes CDR1 MNHEY and CDR2 SMNVEV (reference sequence). CDR3 sequence: CASSLYPTDTQYF. The CDR3 region has the DNA TGTGCCAGCAGTTTATACCCCACAGATACGCAGTATTTT.

The J gene is TRBJ2-1, the V gene TRBV4-2; 7 bases match TRBD1. CDR3 length equals 16 residues. With V trimmed by 6 bases and J by 9 bases, 17 bases remained unmatched. The germline CDR1 and CDR2 sequences are LGHNA and YNFKEQ. The CDR3 nucleotides read TGTGCCAGCAGTCCCAGGACCGACAGGGTCCTGGGTGAGCAGTTCTTC. This codes for CASSPRTDRVLGEQFF.

This clonotype was seen just once. The chain recombines TRBV20-1 with TRBJ2-3; TRBD2 aligns across 7 bases. CDR1 DFQATT and CDR2 SNEGSKA come from the germline V gene (reference sequence). V was clipped by 7 bases and J by 8 bases; unmatched bases: 15. This CDR3 has 14 residues. The CDR3 loop is CSVKGLLSLGTQYF. The CDR3 DNA follows: TGCAGTGTAAAGGGACTACTCTCGCTGGGTACGCAGTATTTT.

V gene TRBV9 combines with J gene TRBJ2-4; either TRBD1 or TRBD2 may supply D (5 bases each). The J call could be wrong; TRBJ2-7 is a better fit for the DNA end. Per germline, CDR1 SGDLS and CDR2 YYNGEE. The CDR3 is 15 residues long. In nucleotides, the CDR3 is TGTGCCAGCAGCGTAGAGGGGACCAGCTCCTACGAGCAGTACTTC. Protein: CASSVEGTSSYEQYF.

This clonotype was picked up a small number of times. V gene TRBV15 combines with J gene TRBJ2-7, with D perhaps TRBD1 (6 bases). Germline V gives CDR1 LNHNV, CDR2 YYDKDF (reference sequence). The V end lost 0 bases, the J end lost 3 bases, and 12 bases lay between the germline ends. The CDR3 runs 15 residues. Here the CDR3 DNA reads TGTGCCACCAGCAGAGAACCAGGGGCTATCTACGAGCAGTACTTC. It codes for CATSREPGAIYEQYF.

V gene TRBV11-2 combines with J gene TRBJ2-4, with 12 bases that match TRBD1. The J call may be wrong; the DNA end is better matched by TRBJ2-5. Germline V gene data show CDR1 as SGHAT and CDR2 as FQNNGV. The CDR3 consists of 17 residues. The CDR3 region has the DNA TGTGCCAGCAGCTTAGGGGGGACAGGGGGCTCCCAAGAGACCCAGTACTTC. This encodes CASSLGGTGGSQETQYF.

The J gene is TRBJ1-4, the V gene TRBV29-1; possible D gene TRBD1, 6 bases. V lost 6 bases and J 8 bases, leaving 19 bases between the germline ends. The CDR3 covers 14 residues. Germline assignment: CDR1 SQVTM and CDR2 ANQGSEA. Here the CDR3 DNA reads TGCAGCGTATTCACAGGGAGGGAGGAGGAAAAACTGTTTTTT. It encodes CSVFTGREEEKLFF.

This clonotype was recorded a few times. This chain connects TRBV29-1 to TRBJ2-7; a possible D gene is TRBD1 (5 bases). Germline loops: CDR1 SQVTM, CDR2 ANQGSEA. The CDR3 sequence is 15 residues long. V was cut by 5 bases and J by 3 bases, with 20 bases left in between. This chain's CDR3 is CSVNLWSGKGYEQYF. For the CDR3, the DNA is TGCAGCGTTAATCTCTGGTCAGGGAAGGGCTACGAGCAGTACTTC.

About this clonotype itself: Germline is not matched at one junction end, which may reflect a read error. The chain links TRBV27 to TRBJ2-1; TRBD2 aligns across 13 bases. The CDR3 spans 18 residues. The germline V gene encodes CDR1 MNHEY and CDR2 SMNVEV (reference sequence). DNA for the CDR3: TGTGCCAACAGTTTATATCCCCGACTAGCGGGGGGTGGGAATGAGCAGTTCTTC. Translation: CANSLYPRLAGGGNEQFF.

The sample holds many counts of this clonotype. The rearrangement joins TRBV2 to TRBJ2-5; D may be TRBD1 (6 bases). CDR1 and CDR2 (germline): SNHLY, FYNNEI. This CDR3 region has 12 residues. The V end lost 5 bases, the J end lost 3 bases, and 7 bases lay between the germline ends. DNA of the CDR3: TGTGCCAGCAGTAACAGGGAAGAGACCCAGTACTTC. It is translated as CASSNREETQYF.

The genes are TRBV7-2 and TRBJ2-7; D is unclear. V was clipped by 3 bases and J by 5 bases, with 14 bases between them. The CDR3 runs to 14 residues. From germline, CDR1 is SGHTA and CDR2 FQGNSA. The DNA for the CDR3 is TGTGCCAGCAGCTTGGATTGGAGCCGAGACGAGCAGTACTTC. Residues: CASSLDWSRDEQYF.

The genes are TRBV7-2 and TRBJ1-2; 7 positions match TRBD1. V lost 5 bases to trimming and J lost 7 bases; unmatched junction nucleotides: 10. The CDR3 has 14 residues. Germline V lookup: CDR1 SGHTA, CDR2 FQGNSA. This CDR3 reads CASSVGDSRGGYTF. The CDR3 nucleotides read TGTGCCAGCAGCGTAGGGGACAGCCGTGGTGGCTACACCTTC.

This clonotype was counted a few times. The rearrangement links TRBV29-1 to TRBJ2-7; the match to TRBD1 covers 10 bases. The CDR3 length is 13 residues. Germline CDR1 SQVTM, CDR2 ANQGSEA. J gave up 2 bases and V 7 bases, and 5 bases lay outside the gene matches. CDR3 DNA sequence: TGCAGCGCCGGGACAGGGGTGGCCTACGAGCAGTACTTC. This gives the protein CSAGTGVAYEQYF.

V gene TRBV6-6 combines with J gene TRBJ2-5; possibly TRBD1 for D (6 bases). Judging by the DNA end, TRBJ2-7 fits better; the J call may be wrong. The CDR3 contains 15 residues. Germline V gene sequence: CDR1 MNHNY, CDR2 SVGAGI (reference sequence). The CDR3 DNA sequence: TGTGCCAGCAGTTATGTGACAGGCACGCGATACGAGCAGTACTTC. It specifies CASSYVTGTRYEQYF.

V usage is TRBV5-1 and J usage is TRBJ2-2; perhaps D is TRBD1 or TRBD2 (5 bases each). This CDR3 comprises 15 residues. Germline V gene lookup returns CDR1 SGHRS and CDR2 YFSETQ. Trimming shortened V by 1 base and J by 3 bases, and 10 bases separated the two germline ends. The CDR3 protein is CASSLRGVYTGELFF. DNA of the CDR3: TGCGCCAGCAGCTTGAGAGGGGTGTACACCGGGGAGCTGTTTTTT. Full variable domain (remainder filled in from reference TRBV5-1 and TRBJ2-2): KAGVTQTPRYLIKTRGQQVTLSCSPISGHRSVSWYQQTPGQGLQFLFEYFSETQRNKGNFPGRFSGRQFSNSRSEMNVSTLELGDSALYLCASSLRGVYTGELFFGEGSRLTVL.

The rearrangement uses TRBV20-1 and TRBJ2-6, with D unclear. CDR1 is DFQATT and CDR2 is SNEGSKA in the germline V gene (reference sequence). Trimming took off 0 bases at V and 2 bases at J, with 11 bases between the two ends. This CDR3 has 16 amino acids. The CDR3 DNA is TGCAGTGCTAGAGATAACCTGTCTCCTGGGGCCAACGTCCTGACTTTC. Protein: CSARDNLSPGANVLTF.

The J gene is TRBJ2-7, the V gene TRBV12-3 or TRBV12-4; TRBD1 might be the D (5 bases). The CDR3 has 15 residues. Trimming took off 1 base at V and 0 bases at J, with 10 bases between the two ends. This chain's CDR3 is CASSLGDSSSYEQYF. CDR3 nucleotide sequence: TGTGCCAGCAGTTTAGGAGACAGCAGCTCCTACGAGCAGTACTTC.

The gene calls are TRBV27 and TRBJ2-7, with no clear D. The V and J ends lost 5 bases and 7 bases respectively, with 15 bases between them. The CDR3 consists of 13 residues. CDR1 and CDR2 from the germline V gene are MNHEY and SMNVEV (reference sequence). This chain's CDR3 is CASSVWYGREQYF. The CDR3 DNA sequence: TGTGCCAGCAGTGTATGGTACGGGCGAGAGCAGTACTTC.

This chain links TRBV29-1 with TRBJ2-7; TRBD1 matches 8 bases. In germline, CDR1 is SQVTM, CDR2 ANQGSEA. The CDR3 consists of 14 residues. J lost 3 bases, V lost 1 base, and 5 bases had no gene match. The CDR3 region has the DNA TGCAGCGTTGAAGTTTCAGGACAGGGCTACGAGCAGTACTTC. Its protein product is CSVEVSGQGYEQYF.

The V gene is TRBV25-1, the J gene TRBJ2-6, with 10 bases lining up with TRBD1. This CDR3 spans 18 amino acids. CDR1 is MGHDK, CDR2 SYGVNS, per germline. The V segment lost 4 bases and the J segment 0 bases; nucleotides outside the gene matches: 6. CDR3: CASSGPGTGDSGANVLTF. DNA for the CDR3: TGTGCCAGCAGTGGTCCCGGGACAGGGGACTCTGGGGCCAACGTCCTGACTTTC.

This chain uses TRBV6-1 with TRBJ2-1; no clear D. With 1 base removed from V and 1 base from J, the gap between germline ends came to 8 bases. Germline CDR1 MNHNS, CDR2 SASEGT. The CDR3 length is 15 residues. The CDR3 DNA reads TGTGCCAGCAGTGAAGGGACGGTTTCCTACAATGAGCAGTTCTTC. It encodes CASSEGTVSYNEQFF.

The rearrangement uses TRBV20-1 and TRBJ2-2, with 7 bases that match TRBD2. The V gene end was trimmed by 6 bases and the J gene end by 2 bases; junction bases not matched to a gene: 12. Germline values: CDR1 DFQATT, CDR2 SNEGSKA (reference sequence). There are 16 residues in the CDR3. In DNA form, the CDR3 reads TGCAGTGCGCCCGGGACTACCCACTCCAACACCGGGGAGCTGTTTTTT. Translated, it gives CSAPGTTHSNTGELFF.

J is TRBJ2-2 and V is TRBV4-3; D may be TRBD2 (7 bases). The CDR3 is made up of 18 amino acids. Between the trimmed V and J ends, which lost 1 base and 5 bases, there was a span of 20 bases. The germline gives CDR1 LGHNA, CDR2 YSLEER. The CDR3 sequence is CASSQVPFRGGLTGELFF. The CDR3 DNA reads as TGCGCCAGCAGCCAAGTCCCCTTTCGCGGGGGCCTTACCGGGGAGCTGTTTTTT.

The V and J genes are TRBV11-2 and TRBJ2-7; TRBD2 matches 10 bases. Germline CDR1 reads SGHAT; CDR2 reads FQNNGV. There are 16 residues in the CDR3. V shed 1 base, J shed 1 base, and the junction held 4 bases outside the gene matches. The CDR3, as DNA: TGTGCCAGCAGCTTAGTGGCTAGCGGGGGTTCCTACGAGCAGTACTTC. Translation: CASSLVASGGSYEQYF.

The V and J genes are TRBV20-1 and TRBJ1-2, with D possibly matching TRBD1 (5 bases). V was cut by 6 bases and J by 7 bases, with 21 bases left in between. This CDR3 region has 14 residues. Germline V CDR1 and CDR2: DFQATT, SNEGSKA (reference sequence). CDR3 residues: CSAPLRMGVGGYTF. CDR3 bases: TGCAGTGCGCCCCTAAGGATGGGGGTTGGTGGCTACACCTTC.

V gene TRBV10-3 combines with J gene TRBJ1-2; D is perhaps TRBD1 (6 bases). Germline CDR1 reads ENHRY; CDR2 reads SYGVKD. CDR3 size: 15 residues. Trimming shortened V by 0 bases and J by 5 bases, and 13 bases separated the two germline ends. The CDR3 sequence is CAISESQGPRYGYTF. CDR3 nucleotide sequence: TGTGCCATCAGTGAGTCCCAGGGGCCTCGGTATGGCTACACCTTC.

The chain has TRBV27 and TRBJ1-5; tentatively, D is TRBD1 (6 bases). CDR1 is MNHEY and CDR2 is SMNVEV in the germline V gene (reference sequence). V lost 8 bases to trimming and J lost 1 base, with 15 bases between them. The CDR3 runs 15 residues. CDR3 bases: TGTGCCAGCGGGCCCCGACAGGCGAGCAATCAGCCCCAGCATTTT. It codes for CASGPRQASNQPQHF.

This chain joins TRBV29-1 and TRBJ2-7, with TRBD2 identical over 8 bases. CDR3 length equals 13 residues. J lost 7 bases, V lost 5 bases, and 10 bases had no gene match. The V gene's germline CDR1 is SQVTM and CDR2 ANQGSEA. CDR3: CSVQVRGVGEQYF. Written as DNA, the CDR3 is TGCAGCGTTCAGGTGCGGGGGGTAGGAGAGCAGTACTTC.